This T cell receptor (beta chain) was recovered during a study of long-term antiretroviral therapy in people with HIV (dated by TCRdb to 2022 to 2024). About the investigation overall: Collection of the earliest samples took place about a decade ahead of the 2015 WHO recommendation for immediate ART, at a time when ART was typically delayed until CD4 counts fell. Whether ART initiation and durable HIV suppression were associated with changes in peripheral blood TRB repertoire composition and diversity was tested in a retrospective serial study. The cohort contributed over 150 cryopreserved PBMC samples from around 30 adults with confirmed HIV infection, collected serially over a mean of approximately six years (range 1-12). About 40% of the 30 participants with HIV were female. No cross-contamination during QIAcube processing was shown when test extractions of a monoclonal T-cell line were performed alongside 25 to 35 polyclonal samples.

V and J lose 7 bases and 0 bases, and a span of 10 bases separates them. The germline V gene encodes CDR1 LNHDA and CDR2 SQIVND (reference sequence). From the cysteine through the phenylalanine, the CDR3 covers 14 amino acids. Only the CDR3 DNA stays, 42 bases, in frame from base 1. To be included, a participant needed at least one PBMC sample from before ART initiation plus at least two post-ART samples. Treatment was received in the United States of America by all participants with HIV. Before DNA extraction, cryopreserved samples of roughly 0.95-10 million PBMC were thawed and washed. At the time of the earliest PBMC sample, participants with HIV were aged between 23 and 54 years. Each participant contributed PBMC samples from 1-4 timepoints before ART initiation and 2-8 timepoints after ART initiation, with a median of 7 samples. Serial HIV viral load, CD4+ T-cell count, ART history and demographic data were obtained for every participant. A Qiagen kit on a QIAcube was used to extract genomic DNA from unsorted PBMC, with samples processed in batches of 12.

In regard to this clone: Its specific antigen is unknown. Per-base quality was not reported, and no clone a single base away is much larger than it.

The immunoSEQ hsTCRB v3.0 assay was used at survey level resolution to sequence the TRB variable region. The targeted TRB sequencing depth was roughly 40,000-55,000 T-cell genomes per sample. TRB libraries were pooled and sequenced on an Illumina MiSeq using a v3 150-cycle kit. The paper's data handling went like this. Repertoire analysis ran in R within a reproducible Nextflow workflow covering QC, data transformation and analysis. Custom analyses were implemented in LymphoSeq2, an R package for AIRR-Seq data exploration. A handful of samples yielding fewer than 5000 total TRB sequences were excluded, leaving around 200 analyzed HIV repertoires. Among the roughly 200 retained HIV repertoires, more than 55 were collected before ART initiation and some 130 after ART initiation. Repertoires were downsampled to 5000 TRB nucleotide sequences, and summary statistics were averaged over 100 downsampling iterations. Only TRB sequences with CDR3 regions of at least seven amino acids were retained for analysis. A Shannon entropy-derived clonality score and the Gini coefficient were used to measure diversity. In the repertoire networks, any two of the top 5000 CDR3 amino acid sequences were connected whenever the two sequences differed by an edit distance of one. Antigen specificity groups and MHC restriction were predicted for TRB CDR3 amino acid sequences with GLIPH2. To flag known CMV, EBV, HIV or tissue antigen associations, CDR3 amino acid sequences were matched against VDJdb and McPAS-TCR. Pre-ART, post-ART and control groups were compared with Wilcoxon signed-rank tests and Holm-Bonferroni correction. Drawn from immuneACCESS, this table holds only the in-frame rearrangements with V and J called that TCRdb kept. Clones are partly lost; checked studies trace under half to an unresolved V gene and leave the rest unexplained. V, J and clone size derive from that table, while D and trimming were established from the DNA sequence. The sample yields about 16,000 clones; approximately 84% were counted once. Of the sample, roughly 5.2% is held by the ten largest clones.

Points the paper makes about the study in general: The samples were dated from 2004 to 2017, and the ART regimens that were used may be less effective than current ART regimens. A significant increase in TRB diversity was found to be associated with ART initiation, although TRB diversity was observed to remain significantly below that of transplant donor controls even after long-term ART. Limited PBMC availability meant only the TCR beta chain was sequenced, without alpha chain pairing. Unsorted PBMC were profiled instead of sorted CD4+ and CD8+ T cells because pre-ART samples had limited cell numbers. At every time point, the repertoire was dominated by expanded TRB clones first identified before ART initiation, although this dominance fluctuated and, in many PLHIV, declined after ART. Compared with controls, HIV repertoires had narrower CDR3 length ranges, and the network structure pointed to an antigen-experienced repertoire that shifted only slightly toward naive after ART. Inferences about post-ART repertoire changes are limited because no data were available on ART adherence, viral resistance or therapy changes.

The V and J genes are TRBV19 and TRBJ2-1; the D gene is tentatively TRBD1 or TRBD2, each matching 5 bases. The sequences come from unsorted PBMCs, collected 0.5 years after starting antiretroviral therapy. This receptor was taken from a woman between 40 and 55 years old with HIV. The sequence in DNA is TGTGCCAGTATACGGGGCGGCTCCTACAATGAGCAGTTCTTC. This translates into CASIRGGSYNEQFF.